Reported below is one TCR beta chain. This clonotype has only a few counts. Its antigen remains unidentified. No per-base quality is available; no much larger clone lies one base away. To prepare the library, RT-PCR was applied. The sample was run on an Illumina HiSeq 2500. TCRdb cleaned the public reads at Q25 with fastp, built clones with MiXCR and kept in-frame beta chains. Each CDR3 protein appears once, grouped with its most common genes and DNA. Counted in this sample were some 500,000 distinct CDR3 sequences; approximately 15% of them appeared once. The ten most abundant clones make up roughly 3% of the sample. The entry originates in a study of response to subunit inactivated influenza vaccine (dated by TCRdb to the late 2010s). Notes on the research overall: Deep quantitative profiling of the T cell receptor repertoire was used in the study to follow responses to a trivalent subunit inactivated influenza vaccine.

The full study reports these points: The authors suggested that each seasonal influenza vaccination may recruit only a limited number of new T cells.

This receptor was obtained from a man between 45 and 75 years old who received an inactivated influenza vaccine. Donor details come from another sample of the same person, matched by shared clones. Source: CD4+ T cells sorted from PBMCs, taken less than 30 months after vaccination.

This receptor carries the CDR3 CASSRSTGANVLTF. In nucleotide form, the sequence is TGTGCCAGCAGTAGGAGTACCGGGGCCAACGTCCTGACTTTC. The chain links TRBV28 with TRBJ2-6, with no D gene named confidently. At the junction V is shortened by 5 bases and J by 4 bases, with 9 bases in between. Taken from the germline V gene, the CDR1 and CDR2 loops are MDHEN and SYDVKM. The CDR3 sequence holds 14 residues, the cysteine and phenylalanine included. Of the read, only the CDR3 DNA is kept; its 42 bases are in frame from base 1.